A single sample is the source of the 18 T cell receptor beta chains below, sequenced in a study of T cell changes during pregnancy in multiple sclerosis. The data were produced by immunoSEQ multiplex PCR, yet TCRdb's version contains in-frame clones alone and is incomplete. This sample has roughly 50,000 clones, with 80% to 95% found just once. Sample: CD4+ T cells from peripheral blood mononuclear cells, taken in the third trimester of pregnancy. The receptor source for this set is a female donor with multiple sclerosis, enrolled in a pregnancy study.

The CDR3 reads CASKAGIGNEQFF. The CDR3 region has the DNA TGTGCCAGCAAAGCGGGAATCGGCAATGAGCAGTTCTTC. The chain couples TRBV27 to TRBJ2-1; the match to TRBD2 covers 7 bases. The V gene end was trimmed by 7 bases and the J gene end by 6 bases; junction bases not matched to a gene: 6. The V gene's germline CDR1 is MNHEY and CDR2 SMNVEV (reference sequence). This CDR3 spans 13 amino acids.

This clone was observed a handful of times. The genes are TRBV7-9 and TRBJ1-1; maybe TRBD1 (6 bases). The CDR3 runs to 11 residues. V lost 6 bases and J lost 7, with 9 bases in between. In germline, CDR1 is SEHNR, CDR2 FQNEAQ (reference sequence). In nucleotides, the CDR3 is TGTGCCAGCAGAGTACAGGGTGAAGCTTTCTTT. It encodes CASRVQGEAFF.

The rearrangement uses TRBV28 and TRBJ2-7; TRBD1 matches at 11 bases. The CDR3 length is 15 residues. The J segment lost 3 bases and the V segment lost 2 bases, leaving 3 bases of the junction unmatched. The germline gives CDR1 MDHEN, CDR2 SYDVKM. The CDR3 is CASSLGDRGIYEQYF. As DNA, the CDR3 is TGTGCCAGCAGTTTAGGGGACAGGGGGATCTACGAGCAGTACTTC.

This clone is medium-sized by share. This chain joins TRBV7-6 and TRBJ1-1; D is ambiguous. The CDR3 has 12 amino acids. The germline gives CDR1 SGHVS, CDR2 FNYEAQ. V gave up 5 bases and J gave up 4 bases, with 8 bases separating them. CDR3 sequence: CASSTLSTEAFF. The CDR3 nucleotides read TGTGCCAGCAGCACCCTGAGCACTGAAGCTTTCTTT. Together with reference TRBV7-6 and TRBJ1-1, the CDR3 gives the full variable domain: GAGVSQSPRYKVTKRGQDVALRCDPISGHVSLYWYRQALGQGPEFLTYFNYEAQQDKSGLPNDRFSAERPEGSISTLTIQRTEQRDSAMYRCASSTLSTEAFFGQGTRLTVV.

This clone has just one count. The chain's CDR3 is CASSPGTGGDRGYGYTF. Written as DNA, the CDR3 is TGTGCCAGCTCACCAGGGACAGGGGGCGATAGGGGCTATGGCTACACCTTC. The genes are TRBV18 and TRBJ1-2; 12 bases are a match to TRBD1. CDR3 length: 17 residues. Per the germline V gene, CDR1 is KGHSH and CDR2 is LQKENI. The V gene end was trimmed by 2 bases and the J gene end by 4 bases; junction bases not matched to a gene: 8.

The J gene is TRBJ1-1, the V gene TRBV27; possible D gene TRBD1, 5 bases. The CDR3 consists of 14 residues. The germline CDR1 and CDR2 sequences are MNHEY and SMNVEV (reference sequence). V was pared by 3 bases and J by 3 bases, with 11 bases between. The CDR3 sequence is CASSFIGGDTEAFF. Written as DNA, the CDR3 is TGTGCCAGCAGTTTTATCGGGGGGGACACTGAAGCTTTCTTT.

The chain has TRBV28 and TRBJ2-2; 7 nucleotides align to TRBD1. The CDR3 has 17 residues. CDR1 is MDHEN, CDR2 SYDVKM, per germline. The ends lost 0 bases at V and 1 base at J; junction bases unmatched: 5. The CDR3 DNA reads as TGTGCCAGCAGTTTATGGTGGGACAGCATGAACACCGGGGAGCTGTTTTTT. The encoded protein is CASSLWWDSMNTGELFF.

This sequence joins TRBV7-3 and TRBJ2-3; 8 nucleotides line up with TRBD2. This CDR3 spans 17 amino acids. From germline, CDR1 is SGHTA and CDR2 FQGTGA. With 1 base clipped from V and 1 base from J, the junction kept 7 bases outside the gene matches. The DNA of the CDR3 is TGTGCCAGCAGCTTAAAGCCCGTTAGCGGGGGCACAGATACGCAGTATTTT. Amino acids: CASSLKPVSGGTDTQYF.

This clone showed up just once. The CDR3 region has the DNA TGTGCCTGGAGTGTCAACCGACAGGGAGGATCACCCCTCCACTTT. This gives the protein CAWSVNRQGGSPLHF. The J gene is TRBJ1-6, the V gene TRBV30; 7 positions match TRBD1. The V and J ends lost 0 bases and 10 bases, in that order; junction bases with no gene match: 9. This CDR3 has 15 residues. Germline CDR1 reads GTSNPN; CDR2 reads SVGIG (reference sequence). Supplemented by reference TRBV30 and TRBJ1-6, the full variable domain reads SQTIHQWPATLVQPVGSPLSLECTVEGTSNPNLYWYRQAAGRGLQLLFYSVGIGQISSEVPQNLSASRPQDRQFILSSKKLLLSDSGFYLCAWSVNRQGGSPLHFGNGTRLTVT.

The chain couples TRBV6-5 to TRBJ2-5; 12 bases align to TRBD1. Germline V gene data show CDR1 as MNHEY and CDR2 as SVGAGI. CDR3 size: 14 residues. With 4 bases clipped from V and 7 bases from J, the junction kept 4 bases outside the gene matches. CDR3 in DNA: TGTGCCAGCAGTTCCGGGACAGGGGGCGCGACCCAGTACTTC. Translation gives CASSSGTGGATQYF.

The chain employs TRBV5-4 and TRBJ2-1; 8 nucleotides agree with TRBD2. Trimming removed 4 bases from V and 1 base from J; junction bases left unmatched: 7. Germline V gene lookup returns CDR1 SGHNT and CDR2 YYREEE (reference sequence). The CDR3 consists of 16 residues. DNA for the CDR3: TGTGCCAGCAGCCCTTCCGGGACTAGGTCCTACAATGAGCAGTTCTTC. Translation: CASSPSGTRSYNEQFF.

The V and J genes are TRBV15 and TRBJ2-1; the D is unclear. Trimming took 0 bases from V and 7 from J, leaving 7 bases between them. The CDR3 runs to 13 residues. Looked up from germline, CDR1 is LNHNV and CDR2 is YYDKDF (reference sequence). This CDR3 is CATSRDPTNEQFF. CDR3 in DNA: TGTGCCACCAGCAGAGATCCAACTAATGAGCAGTTCTTC.

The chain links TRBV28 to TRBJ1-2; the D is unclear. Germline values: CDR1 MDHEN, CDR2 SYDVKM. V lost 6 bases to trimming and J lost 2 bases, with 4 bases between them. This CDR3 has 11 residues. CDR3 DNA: TGTGCCAGCAGCCAGAACTATGGCTACACCTTC. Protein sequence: CASSQNYGYTF.

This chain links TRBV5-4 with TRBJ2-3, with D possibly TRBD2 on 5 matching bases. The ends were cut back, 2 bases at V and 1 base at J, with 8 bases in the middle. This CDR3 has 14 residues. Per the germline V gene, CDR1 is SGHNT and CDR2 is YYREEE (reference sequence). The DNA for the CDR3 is TGTGCCAGCAGCTTTGGGAGCCGCACAGATACGCAGTATTTT. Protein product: CASSFGSRTDTQYF.

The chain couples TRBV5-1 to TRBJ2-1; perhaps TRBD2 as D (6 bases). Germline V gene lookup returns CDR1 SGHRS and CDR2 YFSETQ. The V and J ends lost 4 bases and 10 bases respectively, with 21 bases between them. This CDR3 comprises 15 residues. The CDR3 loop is CASSEGTSGYQEQFF. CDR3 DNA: TGCGCCAGCAGCGAAGGGACTTCGGGATATCAGGAGCAGTTCTTC.

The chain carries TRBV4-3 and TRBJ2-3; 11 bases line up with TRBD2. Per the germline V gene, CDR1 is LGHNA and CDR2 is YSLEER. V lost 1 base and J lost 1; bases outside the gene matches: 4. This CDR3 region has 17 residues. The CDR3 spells CASSQVAGGPGTDTQYF. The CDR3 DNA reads TGCGCCAGCAGCCAAGTAGCGGGAGGGCCCGGCACAGATACGCAGTATTTT.

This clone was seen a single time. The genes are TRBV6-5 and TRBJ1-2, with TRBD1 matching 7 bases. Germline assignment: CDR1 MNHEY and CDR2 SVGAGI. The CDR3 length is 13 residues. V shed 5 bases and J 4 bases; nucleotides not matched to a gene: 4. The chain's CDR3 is CASSQDRVYGYTF. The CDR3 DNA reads TGTGCCAGCAGTCAAGACAGGGTCTATGGCTACACCTTC.

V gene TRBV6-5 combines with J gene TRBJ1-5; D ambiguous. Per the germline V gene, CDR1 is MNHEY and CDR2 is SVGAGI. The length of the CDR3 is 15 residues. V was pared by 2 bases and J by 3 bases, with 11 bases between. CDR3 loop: CASSYGQAPNQPQHF. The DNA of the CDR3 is TGTGCCAGCAGTTACGGCCAGGCCCCCAATCAGCCCCAGCATTTT.